This T cell receptor (beta chain) derives from a study of T cells in localized non-small cell lung cancer. A note on this clone: What it binds is unknown.

Using immunoSEQ multiplex PCR, the repertoire was profiled, and TCRdb retains in-frame clones only, with some absent. Counted here are approximately 43,000 clones, 86% occurring once; the ten biggest clones make up around 7%. Overall study results and limits: Exceeding tumor, uninvolved adjacent lung had the highest T cell clonality. Longer overall survival associated with higher blood T cell density; shorter survival with higher adjacent-lung clonality. Appearances in adjacent lung were noted for a median about 50 of the top 100 tumor clones. Analysis by sequencing included only one tumor region, so heterogeneity remains possible.

The length of the CDR3 is 14 residues. Trimming shortened V by 4 bases and J by 3 bases, and 12 bases separated the two germline ends. The germline V gene encodes CDR1 MNHEY and CDR2 SVGAGI. The sample was peripheral blood, taken before any cancer treatment. The receptor's source is a woman aged 18 to 50 with stage III lung adenocarcinoma. V is TRBV6-5 and J is TRBJ1-2; no clear D. This CDR3 reads CASSSPDTHYGYTF. In nucleotides, the CDR3 is TGTGCCAGCAGTTCCCCAGACACTCACTATGGCTACACCTTC.